The 23 T cell receptor beta chains in this list originate from one sample, sequenced in a study of CD8 T cells in ankylosing spondylitis. These receptors' antigens are unknown. TCRdb redid the calling of the 5' RACE reads with MiXCR, one entry per CDR3 protein. Among approximately 540,000 distinct CDR3 sequences listed, approximately 12% were seen once. Study outcomes and limitations: Seemingly distinctive of ankylosing spondylitis blood was a TCR beta motif formed by eight highly homologous variants.

The sequencing sample was made of blood, either unsorted or a sorted T cell fraction (not recorded which). Receptor source: a male donor with ankylosing spondylitis.

This clonotype appeared many times. CDR3 nucleotide sequence: TGCAGCGTTGAGAGGGCAGGGGGTGGTGAGCAGTTCTTC. This encodes CSVERAGGGEQFF. The V call is TRBV29-1, the J call TRBJ2-1, with 7 bases aligning to TRBD1. Germline trimming cut 3 bases from V and 9 bases from J; bases unmatched to any gene: 8. The CDR3 totals 13 residues. Germline V CDR1 and CDR2: SQVTM, ANQGSEA.

With regard to this clonotype: One junction end disagrees with the germline gene, perhaps due to a read error. This chain uses TRBV20-1 with TRBJ2-1; 14 nucleotides align to TRBD2. The CDR3 is 15 amino acids. Germline V gives CDR1 DFQATT, CDR2 SNEGSKA (reference sequence). The CDR3 reads CSARGLAGDYTEQFF. The CDR3 DNA sequence: TGCAGTGCTAGGGGACTAGCGGGAGATTACACTGAGCAGTTCTTC.

The chain recombines TRBV5-1 with TRBJ2-1; the D gene could be TRBD1 or TRBD2 (5 bases each). The germline V gene has CDR1 SGHRS and CDR2 YFSETQ. V was pared by 4 bases and J by 4 bases, with 15 bases between. This CDR3 has 15 residues. The CDR3, as DNA: TGCGCCAGCAGCCTCCGGGGCCTACCGTACAATGAGCAGTTCTTC. Translation gives CASSLRGLPYNEQFF.

With regard to this clonotype: This may arise from a read error, as a much more abundant clone is one base away. The chain is built from TRBV20-1 and TRBJ2-7, with 9 bases lining up with TRBD1. CDR1 and CDR2 (germline): DFQATT, SNEGSKA (reference sequence). CDR3 length: 18 residues. As DNA, the CDR3 is TGCAGGGCTAGGAGAACAGGGGGCGGGACGGGTCCGACCGACGAGCAGTACTTC. Encoded protein: CRARRTGGGTGPTDEQYF.

This clonotype occurred a few times. The gene calls are TRBV3-1 and TRBJ2-7; D possibly corresponds to TRBD1 (6 bases). The CDR3 length is 15 residues. V lost 0 bases to trimming and J lost 0 bases, with 9 bases between them. Germline CDR1 and CDR2: LGHDT and YNNKEL (reference sequence). The CDR3 DNA follows: TGTGCCAGCAGCCAAGAATGGGGGCCCTCCTACGAGCAGTACTTC. It translates to CASSQEWGPSYEQYF.

This clonotype showed up many times. This chain links TRBV12-3 or TRBV12-4 with TRBJ1-5; D perhaps matches TRBD1 (6 bases). The germline V and J ends were trimmed by 1 base and 10 bases, with 11 bases remaining between them. The CDR3 runs 13 residues. CDR3 region: CASSLGTALPQHF. DNA for the CDR3: TGTGCCAGCAGTTTAGGGACAGCGTTACCCCAGCATTTT.

In its sample, this clonotype was seen a few times. The rearrangement links TRBV20-1 to TRBJ2-4, with D perhaps TRBD1 (7 bases). Trimming shortened V by 6 bases and J by 4 bases, and 16 bases separated the two germline ends. CDR3 length: 14 residues. Per germline, CDR1 DFQATT and CDR2 SNEGSKA (reference sequence). The CDR3 DNA sequence: TGCAGTGCCGGCTCCCCAGGGGGGAAAAACATTCAGTACTTC. Amino acids: CSAGSPGGKNIQYF.

This clonotype was detected a few times. This chain joins TRBV7-2 and TRBJ1-3; D is unclear. CDR1 is SGHTA, CDR2 FQGNSA, per germline. The CDR3 runs to 15 residues. The germline V and J ends were trimmed by 1 base and 2 bases, with 9 bases remaining between them. CDR3 DNA sequence: TGTGCCAGCAGCTTAGATAAAGGGCCTGGAAACACCATATATTTT. Protein product: CASSLDKGPGNTIYF.

The genes are TRBV11-2 and TRBJ1-1, with a weak D call TRBD1 (6 bases). CDR1 and CDR2 (germline): SGHAT, FQNNGV. The CDR3 runs to 16 residues. V was shortened by 3 bases and J by 0 bases, with 14 bases between the two germline ends. The CDR3 sequence: CASSLEGVVMNTEAFF. CDR3 DNA sequence: TGTGCCAGCAGCTTGGAGGGGGTTGTTATGAACACTGAAGCTTTCTTT.

This clonotype appeared a few times. The V call is TRBV10-1, the J call TRBJ2-3; TRBD2 matches at 8 bases. Unmatched junction bases numbered 9, after V lost 1 base and J lost 6 bases. CDR3 length equals 16 residues. The germline CDR1 and CDR2 sequences are WNHNN and SYGVQD (reference sequence). The CDR3 nucleotides read TGCGCCAGCAGTGAGTTTGGCGGGGGGTCTTTCGATACGCAGTATTTT. Translating it yields CASSEFGGGSFDTQYF.

The V and J genes are TRBV7-9 and TRBJ1-1; TRBD1 might be the D (6 bases). From germline, CDR1 is SEHNR and CDR2 FQNEAQ (reference sequence). This CDR3 has 14 residues. Trimming took off 6 bases at V and 5 bases at J, with 16 bases between the two ends. CDR3 sequence (DNA): TGTGCCAGCAGTATCGGAGGGGGGTGGACTGAAGCTTTCTTT. Amino acids: CASSIGGGWTEAFF.

This clonotype was counted a few times. The V gene is TRBV12-5, the J gene TRBJ2-5, with TRBD2 matching over 8 bases. From germline, CDR1 is LGHNT and CDR2 FRNRAP. This CDR3 is 13 amino acids long. V was pared by 7 bases and J by 1 base, with 2 bases of the junction left unmatched. The CDR3 DNA reads TGTGCTAGTGAGCGGGGGACCCAAGAGACCCAGTACTTC. Translating it yields CASERGTQETQYF. The entire variable domain, with the rest obtained from reference TRBV12-5 and TRBJ2-5, is as follows: DARVTQTPRHKVTEMGQEVTMRCQPILGHNTVFWYRQTMMQGLELLAYFRNRAPLDDSGMPKDRFSAEMPDATLATLKIQPSEPRDSAVYFCASERGTQETQYFGPGTRLLVL.

In this sample, this clonotype turned up many times. This chain links TRBV3-1 with TRBJ2-2; 8 positions agree with TRBD1. The CDR3 loop spans 17 amino acids. The V segment lost 1 base and the J segment 5 bases; nucleotides outside the gene matches: 9. Looked up from germline, CDR1 is LGHDT and CDR2 is YNNKEL (reference sequence). The CDR3 DNA reads TGTGCCAGCAGCCAAGTTCTCGGGCAGGGGGCGACCGGGGAGCTGTTTTTT. Amino acid sequence: CASSQVLGQGATGELFF.

In its sample, this clonotype was seen once. J is TRBJ1-1 and V is TRBV7-2; D may be TRBD1 (5 bases). From germline, CDR1 is SGHTA and CDR2 FQGNSA. The CDR3 is 16 amino acids. V lost 4 bases, J lost 5 bases, and 20 bases lay in between. DNA of the CDR3: TGTGCCAGCAGCTCATCACGCGTCTCAGGGAGAACTGAAGCTTTCTTT. Residues: CASSSSRVSGRTEAFF. Full variable domain (remainder filled in from reference TRBV7-2 and TRBJ1-1): GAGVSQSPSNKVTEKGKDVELRCDPISGHTALYWYRQSLGQGLEFLIYFQGNSAPDKSGLPSDRFSAERTGGSVSTLTIQRTQQEDSAVYLCASSSSRVSGRTEAFFGQGTRLTVV.

Of note for this clonotype: A much larger clone is a single base away; this may be a read error. The chain is built from TRBV7-2 and TRBJ1-2; perhaps TRBD1 as D (5 bases). V dropped 1 base and J dropped 4 bases, with 13 bases sitting between them. CDR1 is SGHTA and CDR2 is FQGNSA in the germline V gene. The CDR3 spans 15 residues. CDR3 sequence: CASSLGRVDSYGYTF. The DNA of the CDR3 is TGTGCCAGCAGCTTAGGCAGGGTCGATAGCTATGGCTACACCTTC.

V usage is TRBV3-1 and J usage is TRBJ2-1; TRBD2 is a possible D gene (6 bases). The CDR3 contains 14 residues. Germline-derived CDR1 and CDR2 are LGHDT and YNNKEL (reference sequence). V was trimmed by 1 base and J by 11 bases, leaving 15 bases between them. This CDR3 is CASSQVADVGQQFF. CDR3 sequence (DNA): TGTGCCAGCAGCCAAGTAGCGGACGTGGGTCAGCAGTTCTTC.

This clonotype appeared many times. The CDR3 region is CASRYDANTGELFF. The DNA of the CDR3 is TGCGCCAGCAGATACGACGCGAACACCGGGGAGCTGTTTTTT. This chain joins TRBV5-1 and TRBJ2-2, with D unresolved. V lost 5 bases and J 0 bases, leaving 8 bases between the germline ends. CDR1 and CDR2 from the germline V gene are SGHRS and YFSETQ. This CDR3 has 14 amino acids.

This clonotype has a handful of counts. The CDR3 sequence: CASRSGTGTQSTEAFF. The CDR3 DNA follows: TGCGCCAGCAGGTCCGGGACAGGGACCCAGAGCACTGAAGCTTTCTTT. The chain combines TRBV5-1 with TRBJ1-1; 9 bases are a match to TRBD1. The V gene end was trimmed by 5 bases and the J gene end by 4 bases; junction bases not matched to a gene: 12. CDR3 length equals 16 residues. CDR1 and CDR2 from the germline V gene are SGHRS and YFSETQ.

This clonotype has only a few counts. The rearrangement uses TRBV11-3 and TRBJ2-7, with D possibly matching TRBD2 (6 bases). Germline-derived CDR1 and CDR2 are SGHNT and YENEEA. The CDR3 is 12 amino acids. Trimming took off 5 bases at V and 6 bases at J, with 11 bases between the two ends. The CDR3 loop is CASSQTRREQYV. CDR3 coding DNA: TGTGCCAGCAGCCAGACTAGGCGCGAGCAGTACGTC.

The V gene is TRBV20-1, the J gene TRBJ1-5, with 7 bases matching TRBD1. Trimming took 7 bases from V and 3 from J; bases not matched to a gene: 12. The V gene's germline CDR1 is DFQATT and CDR2 SNEGSKA (reference sequence). CDR3 length: 15 residues. This CDR3 reads CSVRSGRGDNQPQHF. DNA for the CDR3: TGCAGTGTCCGGAGCGGCAGGGGGGACAATCAGCCCCAGCATTTT.

The J gene is TRBJ2-4, the V gene TRBV6-5, with 11 positions matching TRBD1. The CDR3 totals 19 residues. The ends lost 8 bases at V and 0 bases at J; junction bases unmatched: 15. Germline values: CDR1 MNHEY, CDR2 SVGAGI. CDR3 sequence: CASLTRTGGAPLAKNIQYF. CDR3 bases: TGTGCCAGCCTTACTAGGACAGGGGGCGCTCCGTTAGCCAAAAACATTCAGTACTTC.

Only a few counts were recorded for this clonotype. The gene calls are TRBV20-1 and TRBJ2-1, with 10 bases matching TRBD2. The V segment lost 5 bases and the J segment 7 bases; nucleotides outside the gene matches: 14. Germline V gene lookup returns CDR1 DFQATT and CDR2 SNEGSKA (reference sequence). This CDR3 has 16 residues. The CDR3 DNA follows: TGCAGTGCTTACAACTGGGGCCTAGCGGGAGTAAATGAGCAGTTCTTC. As protein: CSAYNWGLAGVNEQFF.

This clonotype was observed a few times. J is TRBJ2-5 and V is TRBV12-3 or TRBV12-4; 9 nucleotides agree with TRBD2. This CDR3 contains 14 residues. With 7 bases clipped from V and 5 bases from J, the junction kept 8 bases outside the gene matches. DNA for the CDR3: TGTGCCAGCACCTCAGCGGGAGGATGGGAGACCCAGTACTTC. This codes for CASTSAGGWETQYF.